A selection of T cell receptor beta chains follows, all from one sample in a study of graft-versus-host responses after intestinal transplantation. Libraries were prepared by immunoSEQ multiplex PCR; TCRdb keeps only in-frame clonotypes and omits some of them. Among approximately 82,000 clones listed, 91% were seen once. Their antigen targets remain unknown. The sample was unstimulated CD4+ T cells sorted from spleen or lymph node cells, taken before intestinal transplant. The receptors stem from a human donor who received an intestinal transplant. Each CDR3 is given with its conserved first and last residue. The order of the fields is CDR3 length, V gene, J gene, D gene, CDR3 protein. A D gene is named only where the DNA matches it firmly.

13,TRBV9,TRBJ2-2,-,CASSVDSGGELFF
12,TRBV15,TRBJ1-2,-,CATSRASGGYTF
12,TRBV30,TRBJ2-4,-,CALMDRKNIQYF
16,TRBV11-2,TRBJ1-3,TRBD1,CASSSPTGASGNTIYF
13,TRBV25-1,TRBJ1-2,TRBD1,CASSDGTGSGYTF
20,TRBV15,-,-,CATSRDAPMRWAGTSYEQYF
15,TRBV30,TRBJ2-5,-,CAWSVSRGLAGTQYF
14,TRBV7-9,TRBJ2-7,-,CASIRTESSYEQYF
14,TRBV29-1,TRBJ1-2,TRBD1,CSVKKDRSSDGYTF
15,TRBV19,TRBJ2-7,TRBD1,CASSPRTGGPYEQYF
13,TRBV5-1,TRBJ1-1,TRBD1,CASRDRGDTEAFF
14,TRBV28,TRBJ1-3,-,CASNSAVYGNTIYF
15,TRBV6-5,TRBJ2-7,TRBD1,CASSLGTGVVYEQYF
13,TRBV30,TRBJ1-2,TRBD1,CAWSGGTGYGYTF
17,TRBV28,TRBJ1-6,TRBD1,CASSGLSGTGGDSPLHF
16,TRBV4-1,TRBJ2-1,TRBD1,CASSLAGGAGNNEQFF
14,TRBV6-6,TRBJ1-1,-,CASSLTELNTEAFF
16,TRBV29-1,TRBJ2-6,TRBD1,CSASGTARSGANVLTF
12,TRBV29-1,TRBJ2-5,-,CSVDPGLETQYF
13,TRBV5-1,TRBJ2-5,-,CASSLGGRETQYF
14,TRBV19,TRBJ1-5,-,CASTGSRRYQPQHF
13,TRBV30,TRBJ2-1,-,CAWNLRSYNEQFF
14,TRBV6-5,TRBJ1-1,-,CASSKLQGNTEAFF
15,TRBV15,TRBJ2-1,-,CATHHSRGSYNEQFF
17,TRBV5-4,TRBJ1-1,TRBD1,CASSSPYGTGQNTEAFF
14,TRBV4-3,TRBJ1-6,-,CASSQGGNNSPLHF
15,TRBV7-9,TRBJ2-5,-,CASSSRRTVQETQYF
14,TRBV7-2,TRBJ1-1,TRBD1,CASSFDRANTEAFF
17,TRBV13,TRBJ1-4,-,CASSSTGSFYRGEKLFF
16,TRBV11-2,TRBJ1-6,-,CASSLDAGARNSPLHF
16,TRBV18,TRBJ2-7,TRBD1,CASSPPGTGGAYEQYF
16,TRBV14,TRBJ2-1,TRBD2,CASSPLAGPPGNEQFF
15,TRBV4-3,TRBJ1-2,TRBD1,CASSQDSTGDYGYTF
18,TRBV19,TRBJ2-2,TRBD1,CASRRQGSLLTNYGELFF
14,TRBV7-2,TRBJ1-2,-,CASSLSRRDYGYTF
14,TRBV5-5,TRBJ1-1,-,CASSANTGNTEAFF
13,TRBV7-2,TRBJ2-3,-,CASSRGGTDTQYF
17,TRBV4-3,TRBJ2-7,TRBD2,CASSQEARTSGGYEQYF
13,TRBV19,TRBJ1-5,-,CACRGEGNQPQHF
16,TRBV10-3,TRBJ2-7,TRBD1,CAISQDRGKGSYEQYF
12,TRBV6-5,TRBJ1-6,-,CASSYSNSPLHF